This TCR beta chain is drawn from a study of blood T cells in healthy people across ages. Study results and caveats: Strong correlation existed between TCR beta diversity and naive T cell percentage.

Of note for this clonotype: Its antigen is as yet unknown.

CDR3 length: 16 amino acids. From germline, CDR1 is DFQATT and CDR2 SNEGSKA (reference sequence). V gave up 7 bases and J gave up 4 bases, with 23 bases separating them. The authors ran a second PCR of roughly 6 to 12 cycles using a sample-barcoded 5' primer and a J-beta primer mix. One entry per CDR3 protein, called by TCRdb with MiXCR from the 5' RACE reads. The sample contains around 750,000 distinct CDR3 sequences, about 55% of which appear only once. The donors, aged about 6 to 100, were healthy Caucasians from Russia. The TCR comes from a man older than 75 in good health. Sequencing was done on a sample of blood. This chain connects TRBV20-1 to TRBJ2-1; the D gene is possibly TRBD2 (6 bases). CDR3 in DNA: TGCAGTGTCCTACTTGACGGGAGAGGTCCTTACAATGAGCAGTTCTTC. Protein sequence: CSVLLDGRGPYNEQFF.